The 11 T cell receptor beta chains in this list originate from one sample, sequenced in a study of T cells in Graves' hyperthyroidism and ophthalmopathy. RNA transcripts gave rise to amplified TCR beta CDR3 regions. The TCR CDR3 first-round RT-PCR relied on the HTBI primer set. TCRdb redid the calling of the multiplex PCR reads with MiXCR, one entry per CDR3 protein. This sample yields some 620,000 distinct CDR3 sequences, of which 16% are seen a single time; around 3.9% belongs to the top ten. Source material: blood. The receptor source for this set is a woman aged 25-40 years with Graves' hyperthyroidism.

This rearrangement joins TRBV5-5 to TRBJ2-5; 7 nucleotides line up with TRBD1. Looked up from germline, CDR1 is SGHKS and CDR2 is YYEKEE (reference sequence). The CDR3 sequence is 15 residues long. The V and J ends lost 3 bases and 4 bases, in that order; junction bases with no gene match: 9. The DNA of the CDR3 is TGTGCCAGCAGCTCGCAGGGGGTCAGGAGAGAGACCCAGTACTTC. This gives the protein CASSSQGVRRETQYF.

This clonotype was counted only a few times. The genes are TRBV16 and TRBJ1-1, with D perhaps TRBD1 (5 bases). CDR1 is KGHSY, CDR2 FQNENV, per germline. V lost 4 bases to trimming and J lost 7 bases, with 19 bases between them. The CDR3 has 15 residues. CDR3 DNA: TGTGCCAGCAGCCTTTGGACGGGGGGGGGAGGTGAAGCTTTCTTT. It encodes CASSLWTGGGGEAFF.

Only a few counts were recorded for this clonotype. This chain's CDR3 is CASKVGGREQPQHF. DNA for the CDR3: TGTGCCAGCAAGGTGGGGGGACGAGAGCAGCCCCAGCATTTT. The chain employs TRBV2 and TRBJ1-5, with D possibly matching TRBD1 (5 bases). Trimming shortened V by 7 bases and J by 7 bases, and 17 bases separated the two germline ends. CDR3 length equals 14 residues. CDR1 and CDR2 (germline): SNHLY, FYNNEI. Full variable domain (missing parts from reference TRBV2 and TRBJ1-5): EPEVTQTPSHQVTQMGQEVILRCVPISNHLYFYWYRQILGQKVEFLVSFYNNEISEKSEIFDDQFSVERPDGSNFTLKIRSTKLEDSAMYFCASKVGGREQPQHFGDGTRLSIL.

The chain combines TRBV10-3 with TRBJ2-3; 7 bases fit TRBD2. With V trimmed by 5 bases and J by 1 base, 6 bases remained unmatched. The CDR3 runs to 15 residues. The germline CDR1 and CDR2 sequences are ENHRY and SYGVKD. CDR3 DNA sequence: TGTGCCATCAGTTCCAGGGCGGGGGGCACAGATACGCAGTATTTT. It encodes CAISSRAGGTDTQYF.

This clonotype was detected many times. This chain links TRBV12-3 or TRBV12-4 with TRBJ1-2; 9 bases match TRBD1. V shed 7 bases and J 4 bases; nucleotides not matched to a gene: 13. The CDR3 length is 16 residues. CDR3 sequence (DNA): TGTGCCAGCAAGGGACAGGGTCCCCTCGGTAGCTATGGCTACACCTTC. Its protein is CASKGQGPLGSYGYTF.

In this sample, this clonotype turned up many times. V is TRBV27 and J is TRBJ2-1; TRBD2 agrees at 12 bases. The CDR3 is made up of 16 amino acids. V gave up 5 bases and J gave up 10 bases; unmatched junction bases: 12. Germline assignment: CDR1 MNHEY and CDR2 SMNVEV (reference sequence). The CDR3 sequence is CASSGSTSGSMWEQFF. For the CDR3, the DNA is TGTGCCAGCAGTGGCTCGACTAGCGGGAGCATGTGGGAGCAGTTCTTC.

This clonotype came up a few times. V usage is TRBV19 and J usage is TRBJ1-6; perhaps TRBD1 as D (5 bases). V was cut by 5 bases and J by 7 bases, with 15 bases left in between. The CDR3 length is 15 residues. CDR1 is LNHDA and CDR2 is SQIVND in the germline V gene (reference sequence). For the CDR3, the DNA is TGTGCCAGTAGTCGACGCCGGGACTCGAATTCACCCCTCCACTTT. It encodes CASSRRRDSNSPLHF. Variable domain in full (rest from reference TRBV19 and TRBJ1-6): DGGITQSPKYLFRKEGQNVTLSCEQNLNHDAMYWYRQDPGQGLRLIYYSQIVNDFQKGDIAEGYSVSREKKESFPLTVTSAQKNPTAFYLCASSRRRDSNSPLHFGNGTRLTVT.

CDR3 nucleotide sequence: TGCAGTGCTAGGTTTTTTGGACAGGGTGTGCGAGAGACCCAGTACTTC. Its protein product is CSARFFGQGVRETQYF. This chain links TRBV20-1 with TRBJ2-5, with 8 bases lining up with TRBD1. The V segment lost 3 bases and the J segment 4 bases; nucleotides outside the gene matches: 13. The CDR3 contains 16 residues. Germline values: CDR1 DFQATT, CDR2 SNEGSKA (reference sequence).

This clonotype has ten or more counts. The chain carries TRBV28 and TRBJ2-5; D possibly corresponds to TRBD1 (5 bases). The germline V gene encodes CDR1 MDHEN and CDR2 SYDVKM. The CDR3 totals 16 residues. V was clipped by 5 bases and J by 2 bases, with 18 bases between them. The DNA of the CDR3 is TGTGCCAGCAGTCCCCTTCCGACAGAGATACAAGAGACCCAGTACTTC. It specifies CASSPLPTEIQETQYF.

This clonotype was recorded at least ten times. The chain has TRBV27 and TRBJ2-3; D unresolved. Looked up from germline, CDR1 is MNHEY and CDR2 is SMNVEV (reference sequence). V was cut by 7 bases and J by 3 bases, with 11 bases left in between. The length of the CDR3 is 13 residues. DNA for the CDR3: TGTGCCAGCAAGGGTCAAGGTACAGATACGCAGTATTTT. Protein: CASKGQGTDTQYF.

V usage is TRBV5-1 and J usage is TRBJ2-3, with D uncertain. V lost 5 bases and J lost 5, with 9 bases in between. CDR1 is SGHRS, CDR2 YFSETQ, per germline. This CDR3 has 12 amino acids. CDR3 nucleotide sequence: TGCGCCAGCAGTCAGGACCTAGATACGCAGTATTTT. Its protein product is CASSQDLDTQYF.